This TCR beta chain originates from a study of cytomegalovirus exposure and HLA in healthy donors. Study information: A preliminary data release comprised 80 million to 95 million unique TCRs obtained from HLA-typed donors.

PCR employed 60 Vbeta and 13 Jbeta primers. The protocol was immunoSEQ multiplex PCR, while the TCRdb copy is restricted to in-frame clones and leaves out a portion. The profile shows some 78,000 clones, more than 75% of them singletons. This CDR3 is 13 amino acids long. V was clipped by 1 base and J by 10 bases, with 11 bases between them. Looked up from germline, CDR1 is MNHNS and CDR2 is SASEGT. Notes on the study in general: Specificity of a few CMV-associated chains for CMV antigens was verified in vitro.

On this clone: What it binds is not known.

The clonotype was recovered from a woman aged 45-59 years in good health and CMV-seropositive. Sequenced sample: PBMCs. The gene calls are TRBV6-1 and TRBJ2-1, with D maybe TRBD1 (5 bases). In DNA form, the CDR3 reads TGTGCCAGCAGTGAAGGGGCTAGGGGCGAGCAGTTCTTC. It specifies CASSEGARGEQFF.